This T cell receptor (beta chain) was retrieved from a study of blood T cells in healthy people across ages. Concerning this clonotype: Its antigen is undetermined.

Between the trimmed V and J ends, which lost 4 bases and 1 base, there was a span of 7 bases. The CDR3 has 12 amino acids. Germline CDR1 reads DFQATT; CDR2 reads SNEGSKA (reference sequence). Study conclusions and caveats: A roughly linear age-dependent decrease characterized TCR beta diversity per million T cells.

A J-beta primer mix and a sample-barcoded 5' primer were used in a second PCR of about 7 to 12 cycles. One entry per CDR3 protein, called by TCRdb with MiXCR from the 5' RACE reads. The profile shows about 500,000 distinct CDR3 sequences, 24% of them singletons. These same records also appear under a second study, on T cells of mothers and their children. That investigation notes: It was through the M1S primer of the second PCR that sample barcodes and 2-4 random nucleotides were added.

Sequencing input: blood. This chain connects TRBV20-1 to TRBJ2-5, with D possibly matching TRBD1 (5 bases). The sequence was collected from a boy younger than 18 in good health. CDR3: CSATDSQETQYF. The CDR3, as DNA: TGCAGTGCTACTGACAGCCAAGAGACCCAGTACTTC.